Following are 9 T cell receptor beta chains from one sample sequenced in a study of technical replicates of blood from a few donors. The protocol was immunoSEQ multiplex PCR, while the TCRdb copy is restricted to in-frame clones and leaves out a portion. The table includes roughly 80,000 clones, nearly 96% detected once. Material for sequencing was T cells isolated from PBMCs. These receptors all stem from a human donor in good health.

The chain has TRBV4-1 and TRBJ2-2, with TRBD2 matching over 7 bases. Germline V CDR1 and CDR2: MGHRA, YSYEKL. After removal of 0 bases from V and 2 bases from J, the junction contained 9 bases not matched to a gene. CDR3 length: 18 amino acids. CDR3 in DNA: TGCGCCAGCAGCCAAGATCGCGCAGGACTAGGCAACACCGGGGAGCTGTTTTTT. It encodes CASSQDRAGLGNTGELFF.

The chain carries TRBV5-1 and TRBJ2-2; D is perhaps TRBD1 (5 bases). V lost 0 bases, J lost 9 bases, and 18 bases lay in between. This CDR3 comprises 16 residues. Germline loops: CDR1 SGHRS, CDR2 YFSETQ. The CDR3 loop is CASSLVSGLEYRELFF. CDR3 DNA sequence: TGCGCCAGCAGCTTGGTTTCAGGGCTAGAGTACCGGGAGCTGTTTTTT.

This chain links TRBV6-6 with TRBJ1-4; 7 bases fit TRBD1. CDR3 length: 16 residues. With V trimmed by 6 bases and J by 4 bases, 11 bases remained unmatched. Per germline, CDR1 MNHNY and CDR2 SVGAGI (reference sequence). DNA for the CDR3: TGTGCCAGCAGACCTCCCACAGGGGTAAATAATGAAAAACTGTTTTTT. Residues: CASRPPTGVNNEKLFF.

This clone has a single count. The chain uses TRBV27 and TRBJ2-3; 10 bases map to TRBD1. V lost 6 bases and J lost 7; bases outside the gene matches: 10. Per the germline V gene, CDR1 is MNHEY and CDR2 is SMNVEV (reference sequence). This CDR3 comprises 15 residues. The CDR3 region is CASSTSGQGLNTQYF. In nucleotides, the CDR3 is TGTGCCAGCAGCACTTCGGGACAGGGGTTGAATACGCAGTATTTT.

This clone showed up just once. The genes are TRBV5-6 and TRBJ2-7; no definite D call. This CDR3 is built from 13 residues. Germline V gene lookup returns CDR1 SGHDT and CDR2 YYEEEE. Trimming cost V 1 base and J 3 bases, with 8 bases left between them. In nucleotides, the CDR3 is TGTGCCAGCAGCTTGTTCTCAGTCTACGAGCAGTACTTC. Protein product: CASSLFSVYEQYF.

The V and J genes are TRBV5-6 and TRBJ2-7; 9 nucleotides line up with TRBD1. The V segment lost 4 bases and the J segment 4 bases; nucleotides outside the gene matches: 6. Germline V gene data show CDR1 as SGHDT and CDR2 as YYEEEE. The CDR3 totals 14 residues. CDR3 bases: TGTGCCAGCAGCGAGCCGGGACAGGGATACGAGCAGTACTTC. Protein sequence: CASSEPGQGYEQYF.

The genes are TRBV19 and TRBJ1-5; D gene unclear. Trimming took 10 bases from V and 0 from J, leaving 13 bases between them. The CDR3 loop spans 14 amino acids. Per the germline V gene, CDR1 is LNHDA and CDR2 is SQIVND (reference sequence). CDR3 sequence: CATQRLYSNQPQHF. The CDR3 nucleotides are TGTGCCACGCAGAGACTTTATAGCAATCAGCCCCAGCATTTT.

The chain couples TRBV6-6 to TRBJ2-1, with D unresolved. Germline V gene data show CDR1 as MNHNY and CDR2 as SVGAGI (reference sequence). Trimming removed 0 bases from V and 0 bases from J, with 6 bases in between. The CDR3 covers 15 residues. The CDR3 region is CASSYSSFSYNEQFF. The DNA for the CDR3 is TGTGCCAGCAGTTACTCGTCCTTCTCCTACAATGAGCAGTTCTTC.

This clone was counted only a few times. This chain uses TRBV9 with TRBJ1-1; 9 bases line up with TRBD1. Trimming removed 3 bases from V and 6 bases from J; junction bases left unmatched: 9. The CDR3 runs to 15 residues. Germline CDR1 is SGDLS and CDR2 is YYNGEE. The CDR3 nucleotides read TGTGCCAGCAGCGCCACCGGGACAGGGAGGCCTGAAGCTTTCTTT. Translating gives CASSATGTGRPEAFF.